The clone carrying this T cell receptor (beta chain) was seen a few times. As it was prepared, the TCRbeta library received unique molecular identifiers. TCRdb used MiXCR to reprocess the PCR reads, holding one entry per CDR3 protein. The sample lists roughly 350,000 distinct CDR3 sequences, about 9.4% seen once, with 2% to 3% in the top ten. This specimen comes from a study of T-cell reconstitution after alpha-beta-depleted transplantation in children. The starting material was PBMCs from the stem cell graft donor, obtained from the stem cell graft. The sequence derives from a human donor who donated a stem cell graft to a child with acute lymphoblastic leukemia.

CDR3 residues: CSVANRTGGRDIQYF. As DNA, the CDR3 is TGCAGCGTTGCAAACAGGACAGGGGGTAGGGACATTCAGTACTTC. The genes are TRBV29-1 and TRBJ2-4, with 10 bases that match TRBD1. The CDR3 has 15 residues. Germline loops: CDR1 SQVTM, CDR2 ANQGSEA. Trimming cost V 4 bases and J 8 bases; bases outside gene matches: 11.